The subject of this entry is one T cell receptor beta chain. Its specificity is unknown. Clones were sequenced by immunoSEQ multiplex PCR, and TCRdb holds only the in-frame ones, with some missing. The profile shows roughly 700,000 clones, 90% of them singletons. This entry comes from a study of shared clonotypes between healthy human individuals. V was clipped by 0 bases and J by 2 bases, with 16 bases between them. The CDR3 length is 17 residues. Germline lookup yields CDR1 ENHRY and CDR2 SYGVKD. Study conclusions and caveats: Since donors were few, the genetic and exposure-history diversity represented was limited. The study sampled only blood, and tissue repertoires likely differ.

The specimen sequenced was memory CD8+ T cells from PBMCs. Subset reported: CD45RO+ cells pooled with CCR7-negative TemRA cells. The genes are TRBV10-3 and TRBJ1-2; a possible D gene is TRBD1 (5 bases). The clonotype comes from a man aged 18-30 years in good health. Some clones in this sample may be carry-over from other donors' samples. The CDR3 region has the DNA TGTGCCATCAGTGAGTCCGCCAGGGTGAATCTCAACTATGGCTACACCTTC. Translating gives CAISESARVNLNYGYTF.